This TCR beta chain was sequenced during a study of blood T cells in healthy people across ages. This clonotype was detected only a few times. Germline V gene sequence: CDR1 DFQATT, CDR2 SNEGSKA (reference sequence). V shed 6 bases and J shed 9 bases, with 19 bases lying between them. The CDR3 contains 13 residues. Through a sample-barcoded 5' primer and a J-beta primer mix, a second PCR was run for about 6 to 12 cycles. MiXCR, applied by TCRdb to the 5' RACE reads, yields one record per CDR3 protein. The sample has about 1.5 million distinct CDR3 sequences, approximately 43% seen once. The chain is built from TRBV20-1 and TRBJ2-3, with D perhaps being TRBD1 or TRBD2 (6 bases each). Specimen: blood. This clonotype originated in a woman aged 18-29 years in good health. Here the CDR3 DNA reads TGCAGTGCCAGGGGACTGCTATCAGGGACGCAGTATTTT. Protein product: CSARGLLSGTQYF.